This T cell receptor beta chain stems from a study of tumor T cells in aggressive B-cell lymphoma. Sequenced by immunoSEQ multiplex PCR; TCRdb stores in-frame clones only, minus some. The sample lists about 2,800 clones, approximately 91% occurring once. The CDR3 consists of 16 residues. V shed 4 bases and J 13 bases; nucleotides not matched to a gene: 19. Per the germline V gene, CDR1 is LGHNA and CDR2 is YNFKEQ. The chain is built from TRBV4-2 and TRBJ2-5, with 9 bases fitting TRBD1. Sequencing was carried out using tumor tissue. The sequence derives from an adult with diffuse large B cell lymphoma. The CDR3 DNA reads TGTGCCAGCAGCCGGAAACCGGGACAGGGCACCTACGAGCGGTACTTC. Amino acid sequence: CASSRKPGQGTYERYF.